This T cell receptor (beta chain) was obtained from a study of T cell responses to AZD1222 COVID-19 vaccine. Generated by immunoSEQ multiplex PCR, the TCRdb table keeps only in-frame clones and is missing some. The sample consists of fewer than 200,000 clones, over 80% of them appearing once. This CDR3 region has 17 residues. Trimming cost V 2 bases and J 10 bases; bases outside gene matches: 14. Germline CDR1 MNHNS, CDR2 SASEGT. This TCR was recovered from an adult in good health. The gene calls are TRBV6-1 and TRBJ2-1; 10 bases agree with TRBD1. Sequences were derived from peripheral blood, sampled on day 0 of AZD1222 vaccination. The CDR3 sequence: CASSELFSRDRGREQFF. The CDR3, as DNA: TGTGCCAGCAGTGAATTATTTTCTAGGGACAGGGGACGGGAGCAGTTCTTC.